This T cell receptor (beta chain) was sequenced for a study of blood T cell repertoires in COVID-19. Overall study: Samples of COVID-19 (acute and convalescent) were obtained from the United States, Italy and Spain. T cells, B-cell-depleted T cells, or PBMCs provided the cDNA or gDNA that served as material.

Germline loops: CDR1 SGHDN, CDR2 FVKESK. The CDR3 runs to 12 residues. V was pared by 2 bases and J by 6 bases, with 8 bases between. Original data processing: Estimates of nucleated cell counts were drawn from the amplification of reference gene primers. The assay was immunoSEQ multiplex PCR, and TCRdb's table has in-frame clones only and misses some. Clone size and the V and J calls come from that table; the DNA yielded D and trimming. In the table there are some 180,000 clones, more than 75% of which are singletons. The chain employs TRBV14 and TRBJ2-7, with D uncertain. This TCR was sampled from a man between 50 and 59 years old who had recovered from COVID-19. The sequenced material came from peripheral blood. Here the CDR3 DNA reads TGTGCCAGCAGCCAACTTGGAGTCGAGCAGTACTTC. Translating it yields CASSQLGVEQYF.